The 32 T cell receptor beta chains below all came from one sample that was sequenced in a study of shared clonotypes between healthy human individuals. Method: immunoSEQ multiplex PCR; TCRdb's copy keeps in-frame clones and lacks some. Found here are 950,000 to 1,200,000 clones, approximately 77% of them singletons; the top ten hold roughly 0.83%. The specimen was memory CD4+ T cells from PBMCs. Subset noted: CD45RA-negative fraction. Every receptor here comes from a man aged 18 to 35 in good health. Some clones in this sample may be carry-over from other donors' samples.

Comment on this clone: The same CDR3 can be traced to other DNA sequences in this sample. The CDR3 reads CASTRGAGANVLTF. DNA for the CDR3: TGTGCCTCAACCAGGGGGGCTGGGGCCAACGTCCTGACTTTC. This chain uses TRBV28 with TRBJ2-6, with D possibly being TRBD1 (7 bases). With 11 bases removed from V and 2 bases from J, the gap between germline ends came to 13 bases. Germline V gene sequence: CDR1 MDHEN, CDR2 SYDVKM. The CDR3 contains 14 residues.

This clone appeared a few times. The genes are TRBV7-9 and TRBJ2-7; 9 bases map to TRBD1. The CDR3 spans 16 residues. Germline-derived CDR1 and CDR2 are SEHNR and FQNEAQ (reference sequence). V dropped 1 base and J dropped 4; count of bases not matched to a gene: 8. The CDR3 loop reads CASSLVRVGQGYEQYF. The DNA for the CDR3 is TGTGCCAGCAGCTTAGTTAGAGTCGGACAGGGGTACGAGCAGTACTTC.

About this clone itself: The identical CDR3 is also encoded by other nucleotide sequences in the sample. This chain joins TRBV5-1 and TRBJ1-4; 8 bases agree with TRBD1. There are 13 residues in the CDR3. Looked up from germline, CDR1 is SGHRS and CDR2 is YFSETQ. J lost 8 bases, V lost 4 bases, and 4 bases had no gene match. The CDR3 DNA is TGCGCCAGCAGCCCTAGACAGGGGGAAAAACTGTTTTTT. This gives the protein CASSPRQGEKLFF.

This chain connects TRBV28 to TRBJ2-1, with TRBD2 matching 11 bases. Germline V gives CDR1 MDHEN, CDR2 SYDVKM. After removal of 2 bases from V and 3 bases from J, the junction contained 6 bases not matched to a gene. CDR3 length: 17 residues. The CDR3 nucleotides are TGTGCCAGCAGTTTAGGGCTAGCGGGAGGAATCTACAATGAGCAGTTCTTC. This sequence encodes CASSLGLAGGIYNEQFF.

This clone was counted between two and nine times. The chain joins TRBV18 to TRBJ2-3, with TRBD1 as a possible D gene (5 bases). This CDR3 region has 14 residues. Trimming left V 3 bases short and J 2 bases short, with 9 bases between. CDR1 is KGHSH, CDR2 LQKENI, per germline. The CDR3 DNA is TGTGCCAGCTCACCCCGACAGACCACAGATACGCAGTATTTT. This sequence encodes CASSPRQTTDTQYF. Drawing the rest from reference TRBV18 and TRBJ2-3, the complete variable domain is NAGVMQNPRHLVRRRGQEARLRCSPMKGHSHVYWYRQLPEEGLKFMVYLQKENIIDESGMPKERFSAEFPKEGPSILRIQQVVRGDSAAYFCASSPRQTTDTQYFGPGTRLTVL.

The chain carries TRBV11-2 and TRBJ1-1; D not certain. The V gene's germline CDR1 is SGHAT and CDR2 FQNNGV. The length of the CDR3 is 14 residues. V gave up 4 bases and J gave up 9 bases, with 18 bases separating them. The CDR3 is CASSSPAMAAKAFF. The CDR3 DNA follows: TGTGCCAGCAGCTCCCCCGCCATGGCAGCTAAAGCTTTCTTT.

In DNA form, the CDR3 reads TGCGCCAGCAGCCAAGACACGGCGGGAGCCCCCTACGAGCAGTACTTC. Amino acid sequence: CASSQDTAGAPYEQYF. V usage is TRBV4-3 and J usage is TRBJ2-7, with 7 bases lining up with TRBD2. Germline trimming cut 0 bases from V and 2 bases from J; bases unmatched to any gene: 7. The CDR3 spans 16 residues. Germline V gene lookup returns CDR1 LGHNA and CDR2 YSLEER.

The rearrangement joins TRBV19 to TRBJ1-5; 7 bases are a match to TRBD1. The length of the CDR3 is 15 residues. Germline values: CDR1 LNHDA, CDR2 SQIVND (reference sequence). J gave up 5 bases and V 6 bases, and 10 bases lay outside the gene matches. The CDR3 here is CASRPKQGTYQPQHF. The CDR3 coding sequence is TGTGCCAGTAGGCCAAAACAGGGGACCTATCAGCCCCAGCATTTT.

The rearrangement links TRBV11-2 to TRBJ1-4; possible D gene TRBD1, 5 bases. V lost 0 bases and J lost 12, with 11 bases in between. Per the germline V gene, CDR1 is SGHAT and CDR2 is FQNNGV. The CDR3 is 13 amino acids. CDR3 loop: CASSLDRVGELFF. CDR3 DNA: TGTGCCAGCAGCTTAGATAGGGTAGGGGAACTGTTTTTT.

The chain has TRBV13 and TRBJ2-7; D is uncertain. The CDR3 loop spans 12 amino acids. Trimming removed 3 bases at V and 7 bases at J, with 10 bases between. Germline V gene lookup returns CDR1 PRHDT and CDR2 FYEKMQ (reference sequence). The DNA of the CDR3 is TGTGCCAGCAGCTTGCCGCTGGGGGAGCAGTACTTC. It specifies CASSLPLGEQYF.

The V and J genes are TRBV6-5 and TRBJ2-1; 8 bases are a match to TRBD2. There are 14 residues in the CDR3. The germline CDR1 and CDR2 sequences are MNHEY and SVGAGI. J was trimmed by 5 bases and V by 5 bases; bases with no gene match: 5. The CDR3 reads CASSRELADNEQFF. The CDR3 region has the DNA TGTGCCAGCAGTCGCGAACTAGCGGACAATGAGCAGTTCTTC.

The chain employs TRBV10-3 and TRBJ1-4; D is ambiguous. CDR1 is ENHRY, CDR2 SYGVKD, per germline. The ends were cut back, 0 bases at V and 3 bases at J, with 5 bases in the middle. This CDR3 spans 14 amino acids. The CDR3 region has the DNA TGTGCCATCAGTGAGTCCATGGCTAATGAAAAACTGTTTTTT. This encodes CAISESMANEKLFF.

The V and J genes are TRBV11-3 and TRBJ2-2; TRBD2 aligns across 11 bases. CDR1 is SGHNT and CDR2 is YENEEA in the germline V gene. V shed 5 bases, J shed 4 bases, and the junction held 6 bases outside the gene matches. This CDR3 is 16 amino acids long. CDR3 sequence: CASSVSGRAITGELFF. CDR3 DNA sequence: TGTGCCAGCAGCGTTAGCGGGAGGGCCATCACCGGGGAGCTGTTTTTT.

The chain carries TRBV30 and TRBJ1-3; TRBD1 matches at 9 bases. Trimming cost V 3 bases and J 0 bases; bases outside gene matches: 9. The germline CDR1 and CDR2 sequences are GTSNPN and SVGIG (reference sequence). This CDR3 region has 17 residues. CDR3 sequence reads: CAWSDPGQGFSGNTIYF. CDR3 in DNA: TGTGCCTGGAGCGACCCGGGACAGGGATTCTCTGGAAACACCATATATTTT. The entire variable domain, with the rest obtained from reference TRBV30 and TRBJ1-3, is as follows: SQTIHQWPATLVQPVGSPLSLECTVEGTSNPNLYWYRQAAGRGLQLLFYSVGIGQISSEVPQNLSASRPQDRQFILSSKKLLLSDSGFYLCAWSDPGQGFSGNTIYFGEGSWLTVV.

This chain uses TRBV7-3 with TRBJ1-5; D ambiguous. CDR1 SGHTA and CDR2 FQGTGA come from the germline V gene. This CDR3 comprises 13 residues. V was trimmed by 5 bases and J by 7 bases, leaving 12 bases between them. In nucleotides, the CDR3 is TGTGCCAGCAGCACTCGGCCGGGGCAGCCCCAGCATTTT. Translation: CASSTRPGQPQHF.

This chain connects TRBV27 to TRBJ2-3; 8 positions match TRBD2. Germline V CDR1 and CDR2: MNHEY, SMNVEV (reference sequence). The CDR3 extends over 14 amino acids. V shed 6 bases, J shed 1 base, and the junction held 3 bases outside the gene matches. The chain's CDR3 is CASSGLARTDTQYF. The CDR3 DNA follows: TGTGCCAGCAGCGGACTAGCTCGCACAGATACGCAGTATTTT.

This clone has a single count. Distinct nucleotide sequences in the sample also encode this CDR3. The chain uses TRBV7-9 and TRBJ2-3, with 12 bases identical to TRBD2. V dropped 1 base and J dropped 3; count of bases not matched to a gene: 2. Germline V CDR1 and CDR2: SEHNR, FQNEAQ (reference sequence). The CDR3 loop spans 16 amino acids. The CDR3 protein is CASSLVLAGGTDTQYF. CDR3 sequence (DNA): TGTGCCAGCAGCTTAGTCCTAGCGGGAGGGACAGATACGCAGTATTTT.

V gene TRBV7-3 combines with J gene TRBJ2-3, with TRBD2 matching over 8 bases. Germline V gives CDR1 SGHTA, CDR2 FQGTGA. The V segment lost 4 bases and the J segment 2 bases; nucleotides outside the gene matches: 2. The CDR3 extends over 14 amino acids. CDR3 nucleotide sequence: TGTGCCAGCAGCTCGACTAGCGTCACAGATACGCAGTATTTT. This sequence encodes CASSSTSVTDTQYF.

A few counts support this clone. The V gene is TRBV4-3, the J gene TRBJ1-3, with D perhaps TRBD1 (6 bases). The V gene's germline CDR1 is LGHNA and CDR2 YSLEER. Trimming took off 4 bases at V and 2 bases at J, with 9 bases between the two ends. The CDR3 loop spans 14 amino acids. CDR3 nucleotide sequence: TGCGCCAGCAGCCTCCAGGGGACTGGAAACACCATATATTTT. It encodes CASSLQGTGNTIYF.

This clone was counted between two and nine times. The chain is built from TRBV7-8 and TRBJ1-4, with 8 bases that match TRBD1. Germline V gene lookup returns CDR1 SGHVS and CDR2 FQNEAQ. The CDR3 is 12 amino acids. After removal of 5 bases from V and 13 bases from J, the junction contained 6 bases not matched to a gene. The CDR3: CASSNRQGRLFF. CDR3 DNA: TGTGCCAGCAGCAATCGACAGGGGAGACTGTTTTTT.

The chain recombines TRBV7-3 with TRBJ1-5; D may be TRBD1 (5 bases). Germline loops: CDR1 SGHTA, CDR2 FQGTGA. With 5 bases removed from V and 7 bases from J, the gap between germline ends came to 15 bases. The CDR3 is 14 amino acids. The CDR3 loop reads CASSPQGGGQPQHF. The DNA for the CDR3 is TGTGCCAGCAGCCCCCAGGGTGGCGGGCAGCCCCAGCATTTT.

This chain connects TRBV10-3 to TRBJ2-5; TRBD2 aligns across 12 bases. Germline CDR1 ENHRY, CDR2 SYGVKD. J gave up 4 bases and V 5 bases, and 5 bases lay outside the gene matches. There are 15 residues in the CDR3. The chain's CDR3 is CAISITSGRPETQYF. The CDR3 DNA reads as TGTGCCATCAGTATCACTAGCGGGAGGCCAGAGACCCAGTACTTC.

The rearrangement uses TRBV5-1 and TRBJ2-7, with D perhaps assigned TRBD1 or TRBD2 (5 bases each). The ends were cut back, 3 bases at V and 3 bases at J, with 13 bases in the middle. This CDR3 contains 14 residues. In germline, CDR1 is SGHRS, CDR2 YFSETQ. The CDR3 protein is CASSSTGTDYEQYF. The DNA of the CDR3 is TGCGCCAGCAGCTCGACCGGGACGGACTACGAGCAGTACTTC.

With respect to this clone: The sample has other DNA sequences that encode this CDR3 too. The rearrangement links TRBV5-1 to TRBJ2-1; 8 bases fit TRBD1. The V gene end was trimmed by 2 bases and the J gene end by 0 bases; junction bases not matched to a gene: 1. CDR1 and CDR2 (germline): SGHRS, YFSETQ. CDR3 length equals 15 residues. CDR3 coding DNA: TGCGCCAGCAGCTTAGGACAGGGCTCCTACAATGAGCAGTTCTTC. This sequence encodes CASSLGQGSYNEQFF. The entire variable domain, with the rest obtained from reference TRBV5-1 and TRBJ2-1, is as follows: KAGVTQTPRYLIKTRGQQVTLSCSPISGHRSVSWYQQTPGQGLQFLFEYFSETQRNKGNFPGRFSGRQFSNSRSEMNVSTLELGDSALYLCASSLGQGSYNEQFFGPGTRLTVL.

The rearrangement links TRBV4-2 to TRBJ2-1; the match to TRBD2 covers 7 bases. The CDR3 consists of 16 residues. Germline trimming cut 1 base from V and 2 bases from J; bases unmatched to any gene: 5. CDR1 is LGHNA and CDR2 is YNFKEQ in the germline V gene. CDR3 nucleotides: TGTGCCAGCAGCCAAGTGCCTAGCGGAACCTACAATGAGCAGTTCTTC. Protein product: CASSQVPSGTYNEQFF.

The gene calls are TRBV5-8 and TRBJ1-1; 7 bases fit TRBD1. Looked up from germline, CDR1 is SGHTS and CDR2 is YDEGEE. V shed 5 bases, J shed 3 bases, and the junction held 13 bases outside the gene matches. The CDR3 is 16 amino acids. Written as DNA, the CDR3 is TGTGCCAGCAGAATGACAGGGATTGGGAGGGACACTGAAGCTTTCTTT. Amino acids: CASRMTGIGRDTEAFF.

The chain links TRBV30 to TRBJ2-1; D unresolved. CDR3 length equals 14 residues. The V end was cut by 0 bases, the J end by 1 base, with 7 bases between. Looked up from germline, CDR1 is GTSNPN and CDR2 is SVGIG (reference sequence). The CDR3 region is CAWSVSSSYNEQFF. CDR3 DNA sequence: TGTGCCTGGAGTGTATCCTCTTCCTACAATGAGCAGTTCTTC.

This CDR3 reads CASRRGGASEYYSYEQYF. The CDR3 coding sequence is TGTGCCAGCAGACGCGGGGGAGCTAGCGAGTACTACTCCTACGAGCAGTACTTC. The chain is built from TRBV7-8 and TRBJ2-7, with TRBD2 matching over 7 bases. Germline V CDR1 and CDR2: SGHVS, FQNEAQ. Losses at the gene ends were 6 bases for V and 0 bases for J; bases not matched to a gene: 17. This CDR3 contains 18 residues.

In DNA form, the CDR3 reads TGCGCCAGCAGCTACAGCATCGCGGCGGAAGCTTTCTTT. It codes for CASSYSIAAEAFF. The chain combines TRBV5-1 with TRBJ1-1; no reliable D call. V was clipped by 3 bases and J by 8 bases, with 14 bases between them. Germline values: CDR1 SGHRS, CDR2 YFSETQ. The CDR3 extends over 13 amino acids.

V usage is TRBV9 and J usage is TRBJ2-2; 8 positions agree with TRBD2. The germline V gene has CDR1 SGDLS and CDR2 YYNGEE. The length of the CDR3 is 16 residues. With 1 base clipped from V and 5 bases from J, the junction kept 7 bases outside the gene matches. CDR3 protein: CASSVNPSGRTGELFF. The CDR3 bases are TGTGCCAGCAGCGTAAACCCCAGCGGGAGAACCGGGGAGCTGTTTTTT.

The gene calls are TRBV14 and TRBJ2-3, with 8 bases lining up with TRBD2. The CDR3 spans 17 residues. CDR1 is SGHDN and CDR2 is FVKESK in the germline V gene. The junction had 10 bases not matched to a gene; V was cut back by 1 base and J by 4 bases. The CDR3 protein is CASSQAPGLVPPDTQYF. The CDR3, as DNA: TGTGCCAGCAGCCAAGCGCCGGGACTAGTTCCCCCAGATACGCAGTATTTT.

The rearrangement uses TRBV27 and TRBJ2-2, with D perhaps TRBD1 (5 bases). V was cut by 2 bases and J by 8 bases, with 9 bases left in between. The germline CDR1 and CDR2 sequences are MNHEY and SMNVEV (reference sequence). CDR3 length: 13 amino acids. CDR3 sequence: CASSLTGPGELFF. In nucleotides, the CDR3 is TGTGCCAGCAGTTTAACAGGCCCGGGGGAGCTGTTTTTT.